The sequence of this TCR beta chain was determined in a study of cytomegalovirus exposure and HLA in healthy donors listed by TCRdb under 2017. Context from the whole study: In an earlier analysis of 450 to 750 of the donors, about 260 Gb of sequence data and some 100 million unique TCR beta sequences from 150 million to 200 million T cells were reported. An earlier analysis of fewer than 700 of the donors applied high-throughput TCR beta sequencing to assess whether each TCR beta V gene segment acted as functional or pseudogenic. The T cell repertoires of several hundred subjects were profiled by immunosequencing and related to cytomegalovirus serostatus. Among the roughly 400 genotyped donors, around 81% belonged to the genetic ancestry cluster associated with self-reported Caucasian donors. The study combined high-throughput TCR immunosequencing, statistical association of individual TCRs with disease status, and machine learning to predict cytomegalovirus infection status. Along with the roughly 670-subject first cohort, a separate validation cohort of around 110 different subjects was used. A later genetic analysis took genome-wide SNP genotypes for about three fifths of the 666 donors and used that subset as a discovery cohort. A later analysis re-analyzed previously published TCR beta repertoires from 500 to 700 donors and added high-resolution HLA genotyping to study TCR occurrence patterns. The study aimed to test whether signatures of past pathogen exposure could be identified by cataloging public T cell receptors. Class I and class II HLA loci were covered by the typing at four-digit resolution. Rather than using new phenotypic data, the later analysis identified candidate immune exposures from TCR beta sequences and from how often those sequences occurred across donors. Approximately 310 gigabases of sequencing data and 78 million or so unique TCR sequences were included in an early release covering over 600 HLA-typed donors. Alongside the repertoire data, information on donor age, sex, ethnicity and CMV serostatus was compiled. Because of strong linkage in the cohort, roughly five DR-DQ haplotypes were treated as single units for association and clustering. Typing coverage differed by locus: A, B, C, DRB1 and DQB1 were typed in roughly 620-630 donors, DQA1 in about 500, DPA1 in 600 to 610, and DPB1 in around 440. All discovery cohort repertoires had been generated on a single sequencing platform. Across some 400 genotyped donors of the cohort, an average of about 250,000 unique TCR beta nucleotide sequences per donor were sequenced, and about a sixth of those sequences were non-productive. Findings and caveats that apply to the study as a whole: An association between a missense DCLRE1C variant and V-gene and J-gene trimming of TCR beta chains was found in a later genetic analysis and replicated in an independent cohort. This cohort had only TCR beta chains sequenced, and the lack of alpha or paired-chain data limited which features could be detected. In a later analysis, the rate of TCR association differed among HLA loci, with DRB1 alleles having the most associated TCRs and HLA-C alleles having the fewest. Immune exposure information for the cohort was limited to CMV serostatus. Sequencing depth was assumed to be roughly uniform across donors in the presence/absence analyses, though that assumption may not hold. Compared with the roughly 670-donor mean, donors in an Asian-associated ancestry cluster had fewer N-insertions in productive TCRs, according to a later genetic analysis. A later analysis found that HLA-associated TCR beta chains were more clonally expanded and had lower generation probabilities than equally common non-associated chains. According to the authors, the approach could potentially be generalized to other disease states and immunological phenotypes. Three of the identified cytomegalovirus-associated TCR beta chains were confirmed in vitro to be specific for cytomegalovirus antigens. Cytomegalovirus status was reported to be diagnosed by the classifier with high specificity and sensitivity in both the original and validation cohorts. In a later analysis, most CMV-associated TCR beta chains were found to appear HLA-restricted, with HLA associations seemingly driven largely by CMV exposure. Linkage disequilibrium might explain the correlated functional status among segregating V segments, but an unknown experimental factor could not be excluded. The sequencing pipeline was judged likely to have produced a cluster of highly shared sequence variants as a technical artifact. HLA typing was unavailable for some donors at each locus, so association tests used only the typed subset. When HLA alleles, especially DR and DQ, strongly co-occurred, attributing TCR associations to individual alleles was difficult. In an earlier analysis of around 600 of the donors, most TCR beta V segments were observed in productive rearrangements about 90% or about 30% of the time, broadly matching IMGT annotations. Most TCR sequences were observed very rarely across donors, whereas some public TCRs were present in many individuals. A total of about 150 TCR beta chains were listed by the study as associated with cytomegalovirus. In a later analysis, several top co-occurrence clusters were reported to appear linked to parvovirus B19, influenza, CMV and Epstein-Barr virus. A later analysis associated approximately 17,000 TCR beta sequences with specific HLA alleles at a false discovery rate of 0.05. A further reported finding was that TCR beta sequences accurately predicted the HLA-A and HLA-B alleles for most subjects in the first cohort. The earlier analysis of 587 of the donors excluded approximately 15 rarely observed V segments, including chromosome 9 orphons, because counts were too low.

Library method: the immunoSEQ multiplex PCR assay. For the multiplex PCR, a mixture combining 60 forward primers for TCR Vbeta segments and 13 reverse primers for TCR Jbeta segments was used. A multiplex PCR assay on genomic DNA amplified the CDR3 region of rearranged TCR beta genes. The Illumina HiSeq System was used to sequence the amplified TCR beta libraries as 87-base-pair reads. In the source study's methods: Across the roughly 700 repertoires, a later analysis counted roughly 77 million unique TCR beta chains, approximately 12 million of which were shared by at least two donors. Raw reads were error-corrected and collapsed into unique sequences by a nearest-neighbor algorithm in which closely related sequences were merged to remove PCR and sequencing errors. CDR3 sequences were aligned to IMGT reference sequences to assign V, D and J gene segments. Each retained sequence needed at least a six-nucleotide match to both a V gene segment and a J gene segment. Rearrangements were called productive when the CDR3 lacked stop codons and stayed in frame with V and J; all others were non-productive. Following IMGT convention, CDR3 was defined as the stretch from the second conserved V-encoded cysteine to the conserved J-encoded phenylalanine. The earlier analysis of some 540 of the donors excluded any sequence lacking an unambiguous match to a single V gene segment. An earlier analysis of fewer than 750 of the donors called V segments functional above 56.7% productive rearrangements and segregating when the between-donor standard deviation exceeded 5%. A statistical classification framework was built for diagnosing cytomegalovirus status from the catalog of TCR beta chain sequences. In a later analysis, TCR nucleotide sequences were compared against IMGT/GENE-DB human TR gene sequences so that V and J genes could be assigned. A later analysis assigned CDR3 sequences and most-parsimonious VDJ recombination scenarios with the TCRdist pipeline. In a later analysis, every TCR beta chain was defined by the combination of its CDR3 amino acid sequence and its V-gene family, and reads without a unique V-gene family were dropped. A later analysis removed 592 highly shared, low-generation-probability nucleotide sequences to deal with suspected cross-contamination and a sequencing artifact. For each public chain, a later analysis derived a clonal expansion index from normalized ranks of inferred template counts within each repertoire. In a later analysis, generation probabilities were computed with a VDJ recombination model fitted to out-of-frame rearrangements, and the resulting probabilities were checked against IGoR. In a later analysis, TCR-TCR, TCR-HLA and TCR-CMV co-occurrence was scored with hypergeometric tests, and a repertoire-size bias correction was applied to TCR pairs. False discovery rates were estimated in a later analysis by permuting HLA or CMV assignments 20 times. A later analysis grouped co-occurring TCRs with DBSCAN, adding TCRdist sequence similarity when clustering within HLA-allele-positive subsets. For co-occurrence clustering, repertoires with fewer than 30,000 or more than 120,000 public chains were excluded, along with 5 or 6 repertoires with anomalous nucleotide sharing. Here the immuneACCESS table is served through TCRdb, limited to in-frame sequences with V and J called. Missing clones are a known gap in these copies; in checked studies unresolved V genes cover under half, and the rest lacks a known reason. The V and J calls and clone size come from that table; D and trimming were worked out from the DNA. The sample table contains fewer than 85,000 clones; only one count was recorded for 72% of them. The ten biggest clones cover 11% of the sample.

This clone was found a few times. There is no known antigen for this receptor. No quality values exist for individual bases; no much larger clone is one base distant. The cohort was made up of 500 to 850 healthy bone marrow donors. At the time of sampling, every cohort member was nominally healthy, though immune exposures that went unrecorded were likely present. The donor was CMV seropositive and belonged to the group of 250 to 300 seropositive cohort members. Each donor provided a peripheral blood sample, and peripheral blood mononuclear cells were used for TCR beta sequencing. The Qiagen DNeasy Blood Extraction Kit was used to extract genomic DNA from the blood cell samples. The sequencing sample was made of PBMCs. This receptor was taken from a woman aged 35 to 49 in good health and CMV-seropositive.

This receptor has the CDR3 CASKNSNYGYTF. The nucleotides are TGTGCCAGCAAGAACAGCAACTATGGCTACACCTTC. Recombination connected TRBV2 to TRBJ1-2; no D gene call is confident. The junction shows trimming of 7 bases on V and 2 bases on J, plus 8 bases between the germline ends. Based on the germline V gene, the CDR1 and CDR2 sequences are SNHLY and FYNNEI. CDR3 length: 12 amino acids, cysteine to phenylalanine. Only the CDR3 portion is preserved as DNA: 36 bases, with reading frame beginning at the first base.